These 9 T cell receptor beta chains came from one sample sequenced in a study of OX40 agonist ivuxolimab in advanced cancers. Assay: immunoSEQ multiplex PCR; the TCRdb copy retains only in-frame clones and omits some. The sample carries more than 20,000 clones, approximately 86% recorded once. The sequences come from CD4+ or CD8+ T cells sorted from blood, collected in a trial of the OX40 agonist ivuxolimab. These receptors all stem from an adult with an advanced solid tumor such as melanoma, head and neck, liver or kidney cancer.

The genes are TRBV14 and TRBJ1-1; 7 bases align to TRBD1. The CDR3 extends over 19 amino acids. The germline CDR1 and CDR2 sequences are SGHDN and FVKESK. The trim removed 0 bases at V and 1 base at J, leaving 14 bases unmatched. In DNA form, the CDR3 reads TGTGCCAGCAGCCAAGAAGGAGGGCTGGCCGCAGGGGGGAACACTGAAGCTTTCTTT. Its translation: CASSQEGGLAAGGNTEAFF.

The DNA of the CDR3 is TGTGCCAGCAGCTATCGACACGAGCAGTACTTC. Translated: CASSYRHEQYF. This chain connects TRBV13 to TRBJ2-7; D gene ambiguous. Trimming took off 4 bases at V and 5 bases at J, with 6 bases between the two ends. This CDR3 contains 11 residues. CDR1 is PRHDT, CDR2 FYEKMQ, per germline (reference sequence).

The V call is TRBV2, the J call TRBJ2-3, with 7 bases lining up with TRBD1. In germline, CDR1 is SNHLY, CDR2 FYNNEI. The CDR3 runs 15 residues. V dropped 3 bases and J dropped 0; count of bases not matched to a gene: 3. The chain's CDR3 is CASSDGTASTDTQYF. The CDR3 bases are TGTGCCAGCAGTGATGGGACAGCTAGCACAGATACGCAGTATTTT.

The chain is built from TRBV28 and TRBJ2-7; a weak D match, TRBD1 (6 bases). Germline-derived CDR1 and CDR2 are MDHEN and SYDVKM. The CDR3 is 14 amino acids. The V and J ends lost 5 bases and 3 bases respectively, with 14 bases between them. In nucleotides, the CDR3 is TGTGCCAGCAGTCCTTACAAACAGGGCTACGAGCAGTACTTC. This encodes CASSPYKQGYEQYF.

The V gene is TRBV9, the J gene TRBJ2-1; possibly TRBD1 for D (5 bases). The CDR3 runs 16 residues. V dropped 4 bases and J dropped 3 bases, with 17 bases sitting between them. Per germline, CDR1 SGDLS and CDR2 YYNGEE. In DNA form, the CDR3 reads TGTGCCAGCAGCCTCAGGGAACGGATAATCTACAATGAGCAGTTCTTC. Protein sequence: CASSLRERIIYNEQFF.

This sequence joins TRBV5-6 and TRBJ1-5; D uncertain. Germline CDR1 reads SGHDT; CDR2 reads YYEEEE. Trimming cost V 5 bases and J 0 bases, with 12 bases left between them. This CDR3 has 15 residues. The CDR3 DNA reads TGTGCCAGCAGAGTTTTGGGAGATAGCAATCAGCCCCAGCATTTT. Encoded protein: CASRVLGDSNQPQHF.

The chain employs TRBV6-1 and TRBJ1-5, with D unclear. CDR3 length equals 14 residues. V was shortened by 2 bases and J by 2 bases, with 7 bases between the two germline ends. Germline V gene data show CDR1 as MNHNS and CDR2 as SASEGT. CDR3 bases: TGTGCCAGCAGTGAATGGTCTGGCAATCAGCCCCAGCATTTT. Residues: CASSEWSGNQPQHF.

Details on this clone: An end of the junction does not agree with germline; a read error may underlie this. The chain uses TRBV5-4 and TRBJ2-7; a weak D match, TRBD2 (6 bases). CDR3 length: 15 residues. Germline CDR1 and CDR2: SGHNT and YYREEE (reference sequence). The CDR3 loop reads CASSPGLAGNYEQYF. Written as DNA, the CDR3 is TGCGCCAGCAGCCCGGGACTGGCGGGTAACTACGAGCAGTACTTC.

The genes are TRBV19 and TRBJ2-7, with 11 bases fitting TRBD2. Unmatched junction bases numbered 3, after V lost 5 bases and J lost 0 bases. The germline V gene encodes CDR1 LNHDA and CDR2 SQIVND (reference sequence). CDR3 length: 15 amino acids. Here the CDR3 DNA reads TGTGCCAGTAGTCCGACTAGCGGGACCTCCTACGAGCAGTACTTC. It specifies CASSPTSGTSYEQYF.